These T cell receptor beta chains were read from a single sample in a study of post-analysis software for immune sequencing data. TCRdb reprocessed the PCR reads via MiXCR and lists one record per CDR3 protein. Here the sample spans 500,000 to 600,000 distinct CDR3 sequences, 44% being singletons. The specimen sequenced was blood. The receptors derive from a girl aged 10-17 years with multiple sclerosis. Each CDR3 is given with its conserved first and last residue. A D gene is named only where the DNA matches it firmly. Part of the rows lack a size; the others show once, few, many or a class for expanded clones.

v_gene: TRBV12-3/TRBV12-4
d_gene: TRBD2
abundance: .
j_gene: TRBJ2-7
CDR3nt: TGTGCCAGCAGTCTAGGGACTAGCGGGAGTATGTGGTACGAGCAGTACTTC
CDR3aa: CASSLGTSGSMWYEQYF

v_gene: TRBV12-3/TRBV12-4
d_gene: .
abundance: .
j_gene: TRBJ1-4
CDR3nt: TGTGCCAGCAGCCTACAGGATGAAAAACTGTTTTTT
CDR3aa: CASSLQDEKLFF

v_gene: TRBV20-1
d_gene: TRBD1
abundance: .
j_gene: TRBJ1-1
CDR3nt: TGCAGTGCTAGACAGGGGGCGTCGAACACTGAAGCTTTCTTT
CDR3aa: CSARQGASNTEAFF

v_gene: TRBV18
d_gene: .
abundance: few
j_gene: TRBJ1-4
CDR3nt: TGTGCCAGCTCACCGGGGGCAACTAATGAAAAACTGTTTTTT
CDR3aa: CASSPGATNEKLFF

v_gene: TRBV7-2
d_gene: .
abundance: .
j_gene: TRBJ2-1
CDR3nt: TGTGCCAGCAGCAATAGCAGGATTGAGCAGTTCTTC
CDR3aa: CASSNSRIEQFF

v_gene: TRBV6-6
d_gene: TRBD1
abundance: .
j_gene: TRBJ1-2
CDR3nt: TGTGCCAGCAGTTACGGTACAGGGGGCGCCCGTGGCTACACCTTC
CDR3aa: CASSYGTGGARGYTF

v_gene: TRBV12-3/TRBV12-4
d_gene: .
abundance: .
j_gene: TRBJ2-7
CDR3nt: TGTGCCAGCAGTCCCTCGCAGTACTTC
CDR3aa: CASSPSQYF

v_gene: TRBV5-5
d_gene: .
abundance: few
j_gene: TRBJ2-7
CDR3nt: TGTGCCAGCAGCGGGGCCGGAGGGGCCTACGAGCAGTACTTC
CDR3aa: CASSGAGGAYEQYF

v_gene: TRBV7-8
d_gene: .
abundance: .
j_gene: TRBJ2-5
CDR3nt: TGTGCCAGCAGCCAGGGGACCCAGTACTTC
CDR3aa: CASSQGTQYF

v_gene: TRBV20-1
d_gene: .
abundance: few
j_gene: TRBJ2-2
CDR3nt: TGCAGTGCTAGGACGGACTTCACTCGTGGCGGGGAGCTGTTTTTT
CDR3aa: CSARTDFTRGGELFF

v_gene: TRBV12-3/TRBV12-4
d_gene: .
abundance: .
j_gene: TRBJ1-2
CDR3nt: TGTGCCAGCAGATCAGGGCGATTTGGCTACACCTTC
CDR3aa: CASRSGRFGYTF